This is a list of T cell receptor beta chains from one sample in a study of blood T cell repertoires in COVID-19. Libraries were prepared by immunoSEQ multiplex PCR; TCRdb keeps only in-frame clonotypes and omits some of them. The table shows approximately 100,000 clones, with approximately 80% occurring only once. Sequenced material: peripheral blood. The receptor set was obtained from a woman older than 75 with active or convalescent COVID-19. The CDR3 runs from the conserved cysteine through the conserved F or W. The D gene is left open where the match is weak. Clone size appears in some rows only: once, few, many, or a class for an expanded clone.

TRBJ1-3,.,.,TRBV28,TGTGCCAGTGCGGGCTTTTCTGGAAACACCATATATTTT,CASAGFSGNTIYF
TRBJ2-7,TRBD1,.,TRBV7-9,TGTGCCAGCAGCCCGACAGGGCCAAACGAGCAGTACTTC,CASSPTGPNEQYF
TRBJ2-2,.,few,TRBV19,TGTGCCAGTAGGGTAAGGGGGCGGGGCACCGGGGAGCTGTTTTTT,CASRVRGRGTGELFF
TRBJ1-1,TRBD1,.,TRBV4-1,TGCGCCAGCAGCCAAGCCGGGACAGATAAAGCTTTCTTT,CASSQAGTDKAFF
TRBJ1-1,.,few,TRBV14,TGTGCCAGCAGCCCCGAGTGGCAGGCCACTGAAGCTTTCTTT,CASSPEWQATEAFF
TRBJ2-5,.,few,TRBV5-1,TGCGCCAGCAGCTTGAGCGGAGAAGGGCTTCAAGAGACCCAGTACTTC,CASSLSGEGLQETQYF
TRBJ1-4,.,few,TRBV21-1,TGTGCCAGCAGCAAAGTAAAAGGACAGGGCAGGGAAAAACTGTTTTTT,CASSKVKGQGREKLFF
TRBJ1-5,.,.,TRBV28,TGTGCCAGCAGGCCCAGGGGAAGGGATCAGCCCCAGCATTTT,CASRPRGRDQPQHF
TRBJ1-2,TRBD1,once,TRBV3-1/TRBV3-2,TGTGCCAGCAGCCAAGGTAGGGGGCGTAACTATGGCTACACCTTC,CASSQGRGRNYGYTF
TRBJ2-1,TRBD2,.,TRBV11-2,TGTGCCAGCAGTCAAATGGGACTAGCGAAATACAATGAGCAGTTCTTC,CASSQMGLAKYNEQFF
TRBJ1-2,TRBD1,.,TRBV19,TGTGCCAGTAGACCCCGCGGCGGACAGGGGAGCTATGGCTACACCTTC,CASRPRGGQGSYGYTF
TRBJ2-7,.,.,TRBV6-5,TGTGCCAGCAAAATCGCAGGGTCGCGCGAGCAGTACTTC,CASKIAGSREQYF
TRBJ2-1,TRBD2,.,TRBV18,TGTGCCAGCTCACCCTCGGCTAGCGGGGGCAATGAGCAGTTCTTC,CASSPSASGGNEQFF
TRBJ2-7,TRBD2,.,TRBV4-2,TGTGCCAGCAGCCAAGATGTAGCGGCCGGGGGGGAGCAGTACTTC,CASSQDVAAGGEQYF
TRBJ2-2,TRBD2,once,TRBV6-5,TGTGCCAGCAGTCCTGACCAGCGGGGTACCGGGGAGCTGTTTTTT,CASSPDQRGTGELFF
TRBJ2-5,.,.,TRBV2,TGTGCCAGCAGTGCACGCAGTTGGTACCAAGAGACCCAGTACTTC,CASSARSWYQETQYF
TRBJ2-7,.,once,TRBV10-3,TGTGCCATCAGTGGGAGGGGCTACGAGCAGTACTTC,CAISGRGYEQYF
TRBJ1-1,.,.,TRBV19,TGTGCCAGTAGTATAGAGGCTTCTGAAGCTTTCTTT,CASSIEASEAFF
TRBJ2-3,TRBD2,.,TRBV30,TGTGCCTGGAGCCTTGGGACTAGCGGGAGCCCAGATACGCAGTATTTT,CAWSLGTSGSPDTQYF
TRBJ2-3,.,.,TRBV7-2,TGTGCCAGCAGCTCGGAGGCCTACTCCCCGCAGTATTTT,CASSSEAYSPQYF
TRBJ2-7,TRBD1,.,TRBV6-5,TGTGCCAGCAGTTACCGGGACAGTTGGGCCTACGAGCAGTACTTC,CASSYRDSWAYEQYF
TRBJ2-1,TRBD1,once,TRBV10-3,TGTGCCATCAGTGACCCGGACAGGGGAGGCAATGAGCAGTTCTTC,CAISDPDRGGNEQFF
TRBJ2-7,.,.,TRBV9,TGTGCCAGCAGCCCCTACCGGAGCGGGCTCTACGAGCAGTACTTC,CASSPYRSGLYEQYF
TRBJ1-6,.,.,TRBV6-5,TGTGCCAGCAGTTACAGGGGTAATAATTCACCCCTCCACTTT,CASSYRGNNSPLHF
TRBJ1-5,.,.,TRBV14,TGTGCCAGCAGCGAGAACACAGGGCCCGGTCAGCCCCAGCATTTT,CASSENTGPGQPQHF
TRBJ1-3,.,.,TRBV5-6,TGTGCCAGCAGCTCAACGCAACTCTCTGGAAACACCATATATTTT,CASSSTQLSGNTIYF
TRBJ2-1,.,few,TRBV6-5,TGTGCCAGCAGTTACGGGGCCAACGAGCAGTTCTTC,CASSYGANEQFF
TRBJ1-4,.,few,TRBV28,TGTGCCAGCAGTCATCACAAGCCTCGACAAGAATTCGGGAGAGGTGAAAAACTGTTTTTT,CASSHHKPRQEFGRGEKLFF
TRBJ2-5,TRBD1,.,TRBV28,TGTGCCAGCAGTTCCGCCGCAAGTGACAGGGAGCAAGAGACCCAGTACTTC,CASSSAASDREQETQYF
TRBJ1-2,.,few,TRBV27,TGTGCCAGCAGTTTTAAGGGGGAGAACTATGGCTACACCTTC,CASSFKGENYGYTF
TRBJ1-6,.,.,TRBV28,TGTGCCACCTCGACGGGAAATTCACCCCTCCACTTT,CATSTGNSPLHF
TRBJ2-2,.,few,TRBV7-3,TGTGCCAGCAGCCCACTGGTTTTGACCGGGGAGCTGTTTTTT,CASSPLVLTGELFF
TRBJ1-2,.,.,TRBV3-1/TRBV3-2,TGTGCCAGCAGCCAAGATCCGTCGGTAGCTAACTATGGCTACACCTTC,CASSQDPSVANYGYTF
TRBJ1-2,TRBD1,.,TRBV6-5,TGTGCCAGCAGCCTATTAACAGGGGCTGCTGATGGCTACACCTTC,CASSLLTGAADGYTF
TRBJ1-5,.,.,TRBV18,TGTGCCAGCTCCCCCACCGGACATATCAATCAGCCCCAGCATTTT,CASSPTGHINQPQHF
TRBJ1-2,TRBD1,.,TRBV29-1,TGCAGCGCTACCGGGACAGGGTCTAACTATGGCTACACCTTC,CSATGTGSNYGYTF
TRBJ2-1,TRBD2,.,TRBV18,TGTGCCAGCTCAACACTAGCGGGCTACAATGAGCAGTTCTTC,CASSTLAGYNEQFF
TRBJ1-6,TRBD1,.,TRBV3-1/TRBV3-2,TGTGCCAGCAGCCACGCCGGGACAGGGGAAAATTCACCCCTCCACTTT,CASSHAGTGENSPLHF
TRBJ2-2,TRBD1,few,TRBV19,TGTGCCAGTAGATCCCGACCGGGACAGGGGATCACCGGGGAGCTGTTTTTT,CASRSRPGQGITGELFF
TRBJ1-4,TRBD1,.,TRBV6-5,TGTGCCAGCAGACAGGGGGCAGGTGAAAAACTGTTTTTT,CASRQGAGEKLFF
TRBJ1-3,.,.,TRBV5-1,TGCGCCAGCAGCTTGGCCGGAGCGAGCTCTGGAAACACCATATATTTT,CASSLAGASSGNTIYF
TRBJ1-3,.,few,TRBV15,TGTGCCACCAGCAGGCACGGGGGTGAAAACACCATATATTTT,CATSRHGGENTIYF
TRBJ2-7,TRBD1,.,TRBV24-1,TGTGCCACATCCGGACAGGGGGACTACGAGCAGTACTTC,CATSGQGDYEQYF
TRBJ1-6,TRBD1,.,TRBV6-5,TGTGCCAGCAGTAGAAGGGGGCGGGGAGATTCACCCCTCCACTTT,CASSRRGRGDSPLHF
TRBJ2-5,TRBD2,.,TRBV11-2,TGTGCCAGCAGCCCCCGGGGAGCGGGAGGGCAAGAGACCCAGTACTTC,CASSPRGAGGQETQYF
TRBJ2-2,.,once,TRBV7-8,TGTGCCAGCAGCTTGCGTTCGAACACCGGGGAGCTGTTTTTT,CASSLRSNTGELFF
TRBJ2-7,.,.,TRBV5-4,TGTGCCAGCAGAGGTGCTAGCTCCTACGAGCAGTACTTC,CASRGASSYEQYF
TRBJ2-1,TRBD2,once,TRBV5-1,TGCGCCAGCAGCTTAAGACTAGCCAATGAGCAGTTCTTC,CASSLRLANEQFF
TRBJ1-2,.,.,TRBV27,TGTGCCAGCAGAGTACAGGGCCACTATGGCTACACCTTC,CASRVQGHYGYTF
TRBJ2-4,.,.,TRBV7-3,TGTGCCAGCAGCTTGGCAGCCAAAAACATTCAGTACTTC,CASSLAAKNIQYF
TRBJ1-3,.,.,TRBV28,TGTGCCAGCAGTTTACTCAGCTCTGGAAACACCATATATTTT,CASSLLSSGNTIYF
TRBJ1-5,.,.,TRBV6-6,TGTGCCAGCAGGGGAAGCACAGGGAGCAATCAGCCCCAGCATTTT,CASRGSTGSNQPQHF
TRBJ2-3,TRBD1,.,TRBV4-1,TGCGCCAGCAGCCAAGATCAATCCAGGGGGTTATCTGATACGCAGTATTTT,CASSQDQSRGLSDTQYF
TRBJ1-5,TRBD1,.,TRBV7-2,TGTGCCAGCAGTCGGGACAGTGGGAATCAGCCCCAGCATTTT,CASSRDSGNQPQHF
TRBJ1-1,.,.,TRBV6-1,TGTGCCAGCAGTGAAGCGCAGGAGAACACTGAAGCTTTCTTT,CASSEAQENTEAFF
TRBJ2-1,TRBD1,.,TRBV7-2,TGTGCCAGCAGCTTAGGACAGGGCTTAGGTGGTGAGCAGTTCTTC,CASSLGQGLGGEQFF
TRBJ1-2,TRBD1,.,TRBV2,TGTGCCAGCAGTAAGGACAGGGCCCGGGATGGCTACACCTTC,CASSKDRARDGYTF
TRBJ2-7,TRBD2,.,TRBV3-1/TRBV3-2,TGTGCCAGCAGCCGAGGTACCTATTGGACTAGCAGCTCCTACGAGCAGTACTTC,CASSRGTYWTSSSYEQYF
TRBJ2-7,TRBD2,.,TRBV19,TGTGCCAGTCAAAGAGGGGCGGGAGTGGGCCTCGAGCAGTACTTC,CASQRGAGVGLEQYF